Listed below are T cell receptor beta chains from one sample, sequenced in a study of regulatory T cells in long-lasting Graves disease. MiXCR, run by TCRdb on the multiplex PCR reads, gives a single entry per CDR3 protein. The repertoire holds under 300,000 distinct CDR3 sequences, with around 20% as singletons. The material was peripheral blood mononuclear cells (PBMCs), obtained at new diagnosis, from a patient treated with antithyroid drugs. These receptors were collected from a female donor with Graves disease. CDR3s include the opening cysteine and the closing phenylalanine or tryptophan. A D gene is named only where the DNA matches it firmly. Part of the rows lack a size; the others show once, few, many or a class for expanded clones.

d_gene,abundance,v_gene,j_gene,CDR3nt,CDR3aa
NA,many,TRBV5-1,TRBJ2-7,TGCGCCAGCAGCTTACCCTCAGGGGAGAGGAGCTACGAGCAGTACTTC,CASSLPSGERSYEQYF
NA,NA,TRBV20-1,TRBJ1-2,TGCAGTGCTAGTACAGGGACCTATGGCTACACCTTC,CSASTGTYGYTF
NA,few,TRBV20-1,TRBJ1-6,TGCAGTGCCATAGACGGAAAGAACTCACCCCTCCACTTT,CSAIDGKNSPLHF
NA,many,TRBV6-5,TRBJ2-7,TGTGCCAGCAGTTTCGAGCGTACCTACGAGCAGTACTTC,CASSFERTYEQYF
TRBD1,many,TRBV30,TRBJ2-1,TGTGCCTGGAGTTCGAATTTAAACAGGGGGACGGAGCAGTTCTTC,CAWSSNLNRGTEQFF
NA,many,TRBV28,TRBJ1-5,TGTGCCAGCTCCACCTCCCCAGAGAATCAGCCCCAGCATTTT,CASSTSPENQPQHF
TRBD2,many,TRBV6-2/TRBV6-3,TRBJ2-1,TGTGCCAGCAGTTACTCGAGCACTAGCGGGGGAAATGAGCAGTTCTTC,CASSYSSTSGGNEQFF
NA,NA,TRBV12-3/TRBV12-4,TRBJ2-1,TGTGCCAGCAGTCCAGCACCCCCCCCCAATGAGCAGTTCTTC,CASSPAPPPNEQFF
NA,few,TRBV20-1,TRBJ1-5,TGCAGTGCTATACAGGGAGGAGGTCAGCCCCAGCATTTT,CSAIQGGGQPQHF
NA,many,TRBV7-2,TRBJ2-1,TGTGCCAGCAGCTTAGTACAGGCCAATGAGCAGTTCTTC,CASSLVQANEQFF
NA,many,TRBV11-1,TRBJ2-1,TGTGCCAGCAGTTTCGATGTTGGGGGTCCCTACAATGAGCAGTTCTTC,CASSFDVGGPYNEQFF
NA,many,TRBV12-3/TRBV12-4,TRBJ2-7,TGTGCCAGCAGTTTAAAACGGGAGCACGAGCAGTACTTC,CASSLKREHEQYF
TRBD2,NA,TRBV7-9,TRBJ2-7,TGTGCCAGCAGCTTAAAACATTTAGTCTCTAGCGGGCTCCACGAGCAGTACTTC,CASSLKHLVSSGLHEQYF
TRBD2,NA,TRBV7-2,TRBJ2-1,TGTGCCAGCAGCTTAGTTCACGCTAGCGGGGACCCTTCCTACAATGAGCAGTTCTTC,CASSLVHASGDPSYNEQFF
TRBD1,many,TRBV20-1,TRBJ2-1,TGCAGTGCTAGGCACGGGGTTGACAGGGGCCGAAGCTCCTACAATGAGCAGTTCTTC,CSARHGVDRGRSSYNEQFF
NA,many,TRBV13,TRBJ2-3,TGTGCCAGCAGCTTAGTAAGGGGCAATACAGATACGCAGTATTTT,CASSLVRGNTDTQYF
NA,many,TRBV6-5,TRBJ1-5,TGTGCCAGCAGTTACCCAAGCGGTCAGCCCCAGCATTTT,CASSYPSGQPQHF
NA,many,TRBV6-1,TRBJ1-5,TGTGCCAGCCACCGCTTTCGGGATCAGCCCCAGCATTTT,CASHRFRDQPQHF
NA,NA,TRBV7-6,TRBJ2-3,TGTGCCAGCAGCCCGACAGCCGAAGTGGGGGTTACGCAGTATTTT,CASSPTAEVGVTQYF
TRBD1,few,TRBV6-1,TRBJ1-5,TGTGCCAGCAGTCCACAGGACAGGGGCAATCAGCCCCAGCATTTT,CASSPQDRGNQPQHF
NA,many,TRBV6-2/TRBV6-3,TRBJ1-5,TGTGCCAGCGGGAAACAGGGAGATAATCAGCCCCAGCATTTT,CASGKQGDNQPQHF
NA,many,TRBV7-2,TRBJ2-2,TGTGCCAGCAGCTCCCGTTGGAGGGGAGACACCGGGGAGCTGTTTTTT,CASSSRWRGDTGELFF
TRBD2,many,TRBV20-1,TRBJ2-3,TGCAGTGCTAGATCCCCTCTAGCGGGAGGGCGCACAGATACGCAGTATTTT,CSARSPLAGGRTDTQYF